The T cell receptor (beta chain) described here comes from a study of shared clonotypes between healthy human individuals. The study, taken as a whole, reports: When naive CD4 clonotypes were compared across a few donors, 4% to 6.5% were shared.

Negatively enriched CD4+ T cells were divided by CD45RA into naive and memory. This CDR3 comprises 13 residues. Germline CDR1 reads MDHEN; CDR2 reads SYDVKM. The V end lost 6 bases, the J end lost 0 bases, and 7 bases lay between the germline ends. Measured with immunoSEQ multiplex PCR; TCRdb has only the in-frame clones, and not every one. The sample shows approximately 720,000 clones, more than 70% of them seen only once. Note on this clone: Its antigen is unidentified.

Sequencing was carried out using memory CD4+ T cells sorted from blood. Subset noted: CD45RA-negative fraction. This receptor was identified in a woman younger than 45 in good health. This chain uses TRBV28 with TRBJ2-3; D gene uncertain. The CDR3 DNA is TGTGCCAGCAGGCGACCTAGCACAGATACGCAGTATTTT. Amino acids: CASRRPSTDTQYF.